This T cell receptor (beta chain) was identified in a study of Tregs in tolerant kidney transplant recipients. Unstimulated Tregs (CD4+CD25+CD127-) and CD4+CD25- non-Tregs were sorted from PBMCs. V was trimmed by 4 bases and J by 1 base, leaving 14 bases between them. The V gene's germline CDR1 is SGDLS and CDR2 YYNGEE. CDR3 length: 15 residues. On this clone: Its target is not known.

The study's findings and limits: Activated donor B cell expansion appeared to reveal the most relevant donor-specific TCRbeta repertoire.

Sequenced by immunoSEQ multiplex PCR; TCRdb stores in-frame clones only, minus some. There are some 60,000 clones in the sample; 65% to 85% occur only once, and around 5.5% lies in the top ten. Sequencing was done on a sample of CD4+ T cells from blood. This receptor was obtained from a human donor in good health. The rearrangement joins TRBV9 to TRBJ2-5; D possibly corresponds to TRBD2 (6 bases). DNA of the CDR3: TGTGCCAGCAGCCTAGCGTTCGGGGGCCAAGAGACCCAGTACTTC. Its protein product is CASSLAFGGQETQYF.